The T cell receptor beta chain described here comes from a study of identical twins. Findings and limits, study-wide: When twins shared out-of-frame alpha sequences, those sequences had excess low generation probability. In drawing conclusions, the study used cross-sectional statistical analysis and did not follow the same donors.

TCRdb analysed the 5' RACE reads with MiXCR anew, one entry per CDR3 protein. The sample lists some 500,000 distinct CDR3 sequences, 20% to 25% occurring once. This clonotype has a count of ten or more. Its target is unknown. Losses at the gene ends were 3 bases for V and 2 bases for J; bases not matched to a gene: 1. The CDR3 contains 14 residues. Germline assignment: CDR1 SGHTS and CDR2 YDEGEE. The same sample was also used in a study of T cells expressing NK-cell markers. This second study says: One of the eight sequenced donors was seronegative, whereas the other seven were HCMV-seropositive. It was still unclear whether expanded NKG2C+ T cell clones were HCMV specific.

V usage is TRBV5-8 and J usage is TRBJ2-5; 10 bases map to TRBD1. The clonotype was recovered from a woman aged 18-29 years in good health. The sample consisted of CD4+ T cells sorted from blood. CDR3 amino acids: CASSSGQGQETQYF. The CDR3 nucleotides are TGTGCCAGCAGCTCGGGACAGGGGCAAGAGACCCAGTACTTC.